Following are 22 T cell receptor beta chains from one sample sequenced in a study of cytotoxic CD8 clonotypes in ibrutinib-treated CLL. TCRdb's table, derived via immunoSEQ multiplex PCR, lists solely in-frame clones and lacks some. The sample includes about 160,000 clones, roughly 88% of them seen just once. The starting material was PBMCs, obtained at disease progression, from a patient treated with ibrutinib. These receptors were collected from a human donor with chronic lymphocytic leukemia.

The chain is built from TRBV27 and TRBJ1-2, with D possibly matching TRBD1 (5 bases). V was cut by 1 base and J by 4 bases, with 13 bases left in between. CDR1 and CDR2 (germline): MNHEY, SMNVEV (reference sequence). This CDR3 contains 15 residues. The DNA for the CDR3 is TGTGCCAGCAGTTTATTCTGGGGGACCACCTATGGCTACACCTTC. It specifies CASSLFWGTTYGYTF.

The chain carries TRBV5-1 and TRBJ2-4; 8 bases agree with TRBD1. V shed 7 bases and J 8 bases; nucleotides not matched to a gene: 11. Germline CDR1 SGHRS, CDR2 YFSETQ. The CDR3 has 14 amino acids. Here the CDR3 DNA reads TGCGCCAGCCGAGTCGGGCAGGGGGCTTACATTCAGTACTTC. As protein: CASRVGQGAYIQYF.

This sequence joins TRBV28 and TRBJ1-2, with D unclear. Trimming removed 6 bases from V and 0 bases from J, with 14 bases in between. The CDR3 loop spans 15 amino acids. Germline lookup yields CDR1 MDHEN and CDR2 SYDVKM. CDR3 nucleotide sequence: TGTGCCAGCAGCCTAAGGGTAGTCCCTAACTATGGCTACACCTTC. As protein: CASSLRVVPNYGYTF.

The chain carries TRBV20-1 and TRBJ1-1, with D uncertain. This CDR3 is built from 11 residues. Germline CDR1 is DFQATT and CDR2 is SNEGSKA (reference sequence). V lost 2 bases to trimming and J lost 8 bases, with 9 bases between them. In nucleotides, the CDR3 is TGCAGTGCTAGACGGGCGTTGGAAGCTTTCTTT. Translating gives CSARRALEAFF.

The chain joins TRBV27 to TRBJ1-1; D ambiguous. V was cut by 10 bases and J by 0 bases, with 30 bases left in between. The CDR3 covers 19 residues. Germline values: CDR1 MNHEY, CDR2 SMNVEV (reference sequence). In DNA, the CDR3 is TGTGCCACCCCAACATCGGGTCCACGTCTTCCCCTAATGAACACTGAAGCTTTCTTT. Residues: CATPTSGPRLPLMNTEAFF.

The rearrangement joins TRBV27 to TRBJ1-4; TRBD1 matches 11 bases. Germline values: CDR1 MNHEY, CDR2 SMNVEV (reference sequence). J lost 8 bases, V lost 5 bases, and 4 bases had no gene match. The CDR3 sequence is 14 residues long. The CDR3 loop is CASSVGQGVEKLFF. CDR3 nucleotide sequence: TGTGCCAGCAGTGTGGGACAGGGGGTCGAAAAACTGTTTTTT. The variable domain in full, completed from reference TRBV27 and TRBJ1-4, reads EAQVTQNPRYLITVTGKKLTVTCSQNMNHEYMSWYRQDPGLGLRQIYYSMNVEVTDKGDVPEGYKVSRKEKRNFPLILESPSPNQTSLYFCASSVGQGVEKLFFGSGTQLSVL.

V gene TRBV6-5 combines with J gene TRBJ2-1; tentatively, D is TRBD1 or TRBD2 (5 bases each). Per the germline V gene, CDR1 is MNHEY and CDR2 is SVGAGI. This CDR3 comprises 15 residues. V dropped 10 bases and J dropped 5 bases, with 21 bases sitting between them. DNA of the CDR3: TGTGCCACCCTGGAGGTGGGGAAGGGGAACAATGAGCAGTTCTTC. It is translated as CATLEVGKGNNEQFF.

The V call is TRBV30, the J call TRBJ1-1, with D possibly being TRBD1 (5 bases). V lost 0 bases to trimming and J lost 6 bases, with 11 bases between them. Germline V lookup: CDR1 GTSNPN, CDR2 SVGIG (reference sequence). CDR3 length: 13 residues. The CDR3, as DNA: TGTGCCTGGAGTGTGGGGGGTTACGCTGAAGCTTTCTTT. It specifies CAWSVGGYAEAFF.

This clone was detected a few times. This chain links TRBV28 with TRBJ2-4; TRBD2 aligns across 10 bases. With 8 bases clipped from V and 7 bases from J, the junction kept 11 bases outside the gene matches. From germline, CDR1 is MDHEN and CDR2 SYDVKM. The CDR3 totals 15 residues. CDR3 region: CASQPPTSGYNIQYF. The CDR3 region has the DNA TGTGCCAGCCAGCCCCCGACTAGCGGGTACAACATTCAGTACTTC. Looking up the rest from reference TRBV28 and TRBJ2-4 gives the full variable domain: DVKVTQSSRYLVKRTGEKVFLECVQDMDHENMFWYRQDPGLGLRLIYFSYDVKMKEKGDIPEGYSVSREKKERFSLILESASTNQTSMYLCASQPPTSGYNIQYFGAGTRLSVL.

This sequence joins TRBV5-1 and TRBJ2-5; tentatively, D is TRBD2 (5 bases). Germline V CDR1 and CDR2: SGHRS, YFSETQ. The germline V and J ends were trimmed by 3 bases and 1 base, with 13 bases remaining between them. The CDR3 is 15 residues long. CDR3 in amino acids: CASSWGWEIQETQYF. CDR3 in DNA: TGCGCCAGCAGCTGGGGATGGGAGATCCAAGAGACCCAGTACTTC. Drawing the rest from reference TRBV5-1 and TRBJ2-5, the complete variable domain is KAGVTQTPRYLIKTRGQQVTLSCSPISGHRSVSWYQQTPGQGLQFLFEYFSETQRNKGNFPGRFSGRQFSNSRSEMNVSTLELGDSALYLCASSWGWEIQETQYFGPGTRLLVL.

This clone was seen only once. The chain uses TRBV5-1 and TRBJ2-1; a possible D gene is TRBD2 (6 bases). Per the germline V gene, CDR1 is SGHRS and CDR2 is YFSETQ. There are 13 residues in the CDR3. The V and J ends lost 6 bases and 2 bases respectively, with 9 bases between them. The chain's CDR3 is CASTTGAYNEQFF. The CDR3 nucleotides are TGCGCCAGCACAACGGGAGCCTACAATGAGCAGTTCTTC. The complete variable domain, with remaining parts taken from reference TRBV5-1 and TRBJ2-1, reads KAGVTQTPRYLIKTRGQQVTLSCSPISGHRSVSWYQQTPGQGLQFLFEYFSETQRNKGNFPGRFSGRQFSNSRSEMNVSTLELGDSALYLCASTTGAYNEQFFGPGTRLTVL.

This chain uses TRBV15 with TRBJ2-7; tentatively, D is TRBD2 (5 bases). V was shortened by 5 bases and J by 3 bases, with 11 bases between the two germline ends. Germline V gives CDR1 LNHNV, CDR2 YYDKDF (reference sequence). This CDR3 is built from 13 residues. CDR3 sequence reads: CATSSNRDYEQYF. Here the CDR3 DNA reads TGTGCCACCAGCTCAAACCGGGACTACGAGCAGTACTTC.

The chain links TRBV27 to TRBJ2-1; no firm D call. Germline V CDR1 and CDR2: MNHEY, SMNVEV (reference sequence). This CDR3 spans 13 amino acids. Trimming took off 8 bases at V and 12 bases at J, with 20 bases between the two ends. Written as DNA, the CDR3 is TGTGCCAGCCAAGAGGACGGCTTCGGCATGCAGTTCTTC. It codes for CASQEDGFGMQFF.

This chain's CDR3 is CASSITGTGTNEQFF. In nucleotides, the CDR3 is TGTGCCAGTAGTATCACCGGGACAGGGACCAATGAGCAGTTCTTC. This chain joins TRBV19 and TRBJ2-1; 9 bases align to TRBD1. Per germline, CDR1 LNHDA and CDR2 SQIVND (reference sequence). V gave up 3 bases and J gave up 6 bases; unmatched junction bases: 6. This CDR3 region has 15 residues.

V is TRBV5-1 and J is TRBJ2-5; TRBD1 matches 10 bases. CDR1 is SGHRS, CDR2 YFSETQ, per germline. This CDR3 comprises 15 residues. J lost 5 bases, V lost 1 base, and 5 bases had no gene match. Here the CDR3 DNA reads TGCGCCAGCAGCTTGTACGGGGACAGGGGCGAGACCCAGTACTTC. It specifies CASSLYGDRGETQYF.

The V call is TRBV27, the J call TRBJ1-1; possibly TRBD1 for D (6 bases). V lost 6 bases and J 2 bases, leaving 13 bases between the germline ends. The germline V gene has CDR1 MNHEY and CDR2 SMNVEV (reference sequence). The CDR3 spans 14 residues. In DNA, the CDR3 is TGTGCCAGCAGGCTGACAGGCGGTAACACTGAAGCTTTCTTT. Its protein is CASRLTGGNTEAFF.

This rearrangement joins TRBV7-3 to TRBJ2-3; 10 nucleotides line up with TRBD2. Unmatched junction bases numbered 8, after V lost 2 bases and J lost 6 bases. This CDR3 spans 16 amino acids. Germline V gives CDR1 SGHTA, CDR2 FQGTGA. The CDR3 is CASSLGLAGEVDTQYF. In nucleotides, the CDR3 is TGTGCCAGCAGCTTAGGTCTAGCGGGAGAGGTCGATACGCAGTATTTT.

The chain recombines TRBV11-2 with TRBJ2-1; 7 nucleotides agree with TRBD1. This CDR3 has 15 amino acids. Germline V gene sequence: CDR1 SGHAT, CDR2 FQNNGV. V dropped 6 bases and J dropped 9; count of bases not matched to a gene: 14. As DNA, the CDR3 is TGTGCCAGCAGTTCAGCAGCTCAGGGGGTGGGTGAGCAGTTCTTC. The encoded protein is CASSSAAQGVGEQFF.

The V call is TRBV21-1, the J call TRBJ2-7; the table's D call, TRBD1, was not checked against the DNA. TRBV21-1 is flagged as a pseudogene. CDR3 length equals 17 residues. DNA of the CDR3: TGTGCCAGCAGCAAAGGTGGGATCGGGCAGGGGTTCGGCGAGCAGTACTTC. Translated, it gives CASSKGGIGQGFGEQYF.

This chain links TRBV19 with TRBJ1-3; D perhaps matches TRBD1 (5 bases). From germline, CDR1 is LNHDA and CDR2 SQIVND (reference sequence). Trimming shortened V by 7 bases and J by 0 bases, and 13 bases separated the two germline ends. The CDR3 covers 15 residues. The CDR3 reads CASIRDSSSGNTIYF. CDR3 sequence (DNA): TGTGCCAGTATCCGGGACTCAAGCTCTGGAAACACCATATATTTT.

The chain is built from TRBV9 and TRBJ1-4, with TRBD1 matching 7 bases. The ends lost 2 bases at V and 8 bases at J; junction bases unmatched: 9. CDR1 is SGDLS and CDR2 is YYNGEE in the germline V gene. This CDR3 spans 15 amino acids. CDR3 residues: CASSVETGKFEKLFF. The CDR3 bases are TGTGCCAGCAGCGTGGAGACAGGGAAGTTCGAAAAACTGTTTTTT.

This rearrangement joins TRBV28 to TRBJ2-7; tentatively, D is TRBD1 or TRBD2 (6 bases each). Germline CDR1 is MDHEN and CDR2 is SYDVKM. The length of the CDR3 is 15 residues. The germline V and J ends were trimmed by 3 bases and 7 bases, with 19 bases remaining between them. The CDR3 DNA is TGTGCCAGCAGTTTGCCATCTGGGGGGCGAGGTGAGCAGTACTTC. The encoded protein is CASSLPSGGRGEQYF.